This T cell receptor (beta chain) was sequenced during a study of breast tumors, draining lymph nodes, adjacent tissues. Findings and caveats of the study: Tumor repertoires ranked between lymph nodes and nontumor tissue in diversity, with V and J gene preferences.

Germline loops: CDR1 LGHNA, CDR2 YSLEER. CDR3 length: 16 residues. V lost 3 bases to trimming and J lost 4 bases, with 18 bases between them. In TCRdb, the multiplex PCR reads were re-called with MiXCR into one record per CDR3 protein. The sample holds about 15,000 distinct CDR3 sequences; around half are singletons and the top ten take approximately 15%. As regards this clonotype: The antigen remains unidentified.

The sequence came from a female donor with breast cancer. Some clones in this sample may be carry-over from other donors' samples. Source material: tumor-adjacent breast tissue. V is TRBV4-3 and J is TRBJ1-1, with D perhaps TRBD1 (6 bases). The CDR3 DNA sequence: TGCGCCAGCAGCCAGAAGTTAGGGGGGTGGGGCACTGAAGCTTTCTTT. It is translated as CASSQKLGGWGTEAFF.